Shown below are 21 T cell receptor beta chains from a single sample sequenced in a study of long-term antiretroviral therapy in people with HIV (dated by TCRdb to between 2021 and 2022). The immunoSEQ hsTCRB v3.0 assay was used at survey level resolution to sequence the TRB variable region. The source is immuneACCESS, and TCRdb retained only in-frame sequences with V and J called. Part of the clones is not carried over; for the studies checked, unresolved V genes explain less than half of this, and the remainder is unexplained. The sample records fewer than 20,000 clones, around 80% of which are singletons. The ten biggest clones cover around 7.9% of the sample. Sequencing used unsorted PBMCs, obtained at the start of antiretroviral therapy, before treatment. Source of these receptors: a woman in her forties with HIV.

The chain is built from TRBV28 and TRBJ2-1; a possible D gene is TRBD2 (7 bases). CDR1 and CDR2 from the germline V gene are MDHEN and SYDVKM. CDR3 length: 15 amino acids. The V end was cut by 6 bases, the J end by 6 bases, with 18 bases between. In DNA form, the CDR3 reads TGTGCCAGCAGACCCCTCTTAGGGGGGGGCAATGAGCAGTTCTTC. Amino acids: CASRPLLGGGNEQFF.

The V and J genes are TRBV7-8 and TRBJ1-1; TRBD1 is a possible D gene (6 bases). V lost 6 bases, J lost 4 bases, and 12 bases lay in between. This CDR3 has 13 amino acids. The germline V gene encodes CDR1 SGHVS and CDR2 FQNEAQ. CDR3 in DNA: TGTGCCAGCAGTATTACAGGGCGCACTGAAGCTTTCTTT. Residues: CASSITGRTEAFF. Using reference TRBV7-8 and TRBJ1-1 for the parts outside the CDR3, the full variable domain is GAGVSQSPRYKVAKRGQDVALRCDPISGHVSLFWYQQALGQGPEFLTYFQNEAQLDKSGLPSDRFFAERPEGSVSTLKIQRTQQEDSAVYLCASSITGRTEAFFGQGTRLTVV.

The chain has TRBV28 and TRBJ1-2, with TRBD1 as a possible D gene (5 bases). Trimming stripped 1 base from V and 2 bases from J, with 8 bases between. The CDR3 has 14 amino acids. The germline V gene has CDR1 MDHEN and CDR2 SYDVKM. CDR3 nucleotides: TGTGCCAGCAGTTTATCAGGGCCCAACTATGGCTACACCTTC. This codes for CASSLSGPNYGYTF.

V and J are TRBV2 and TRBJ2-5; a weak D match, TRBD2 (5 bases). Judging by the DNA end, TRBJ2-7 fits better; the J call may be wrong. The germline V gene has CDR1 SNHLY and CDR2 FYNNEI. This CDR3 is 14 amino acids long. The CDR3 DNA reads TGTGCCAGTAAGGGAGTGACAAACTCCTACGAGCAGTACTTC. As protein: CASKGVTNSYEQYF.

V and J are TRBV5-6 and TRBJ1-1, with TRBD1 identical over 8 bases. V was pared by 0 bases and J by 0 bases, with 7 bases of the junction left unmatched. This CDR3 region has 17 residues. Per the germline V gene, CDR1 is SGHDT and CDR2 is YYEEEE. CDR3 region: CASSLEGRGPLNTEAFF. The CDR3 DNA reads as TGTGCCAGCAGCTTGGAGGGCAGGGGGCCCCTGAACACTGAAGCTTTCTTT. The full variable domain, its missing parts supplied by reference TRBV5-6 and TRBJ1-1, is DAGVTQSPTHLIKTRGQQVTLRCSPKSGHDTVSWYQQALGQGPQFIFQYYEEEERQRGNFPDRFSGHQFPNYSSELNVNALLLGDSALYLCASSLEGRGPLNTEAFFGQGTRLTVV.

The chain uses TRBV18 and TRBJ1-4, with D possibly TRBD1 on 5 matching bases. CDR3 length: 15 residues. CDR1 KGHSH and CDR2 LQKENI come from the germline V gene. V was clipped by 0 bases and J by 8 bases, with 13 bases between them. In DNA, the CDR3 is TGTGCCAGCTCACCACCGGCAGGGTATGGGGAAAAACTGTTTTTT. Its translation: CASSPPAGYGEKLFF.

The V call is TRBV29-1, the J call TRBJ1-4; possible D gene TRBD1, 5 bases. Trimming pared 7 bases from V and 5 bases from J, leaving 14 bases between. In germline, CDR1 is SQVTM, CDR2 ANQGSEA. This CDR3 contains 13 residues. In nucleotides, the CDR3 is TGCAGCGCGGAACAGGCAATGAATGAAAAACTGTTTTTT. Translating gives CSAEQAMNEKLFF.

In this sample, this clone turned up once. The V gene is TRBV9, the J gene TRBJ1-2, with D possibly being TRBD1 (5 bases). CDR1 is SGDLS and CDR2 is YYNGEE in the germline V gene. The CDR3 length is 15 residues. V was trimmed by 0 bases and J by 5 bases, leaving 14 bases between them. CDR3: CASSVGATASYGYTF. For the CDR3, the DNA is TGTGCCAGCAGCGTAGGGGCGACAGCCTCTTATGGCTACACCTTC.

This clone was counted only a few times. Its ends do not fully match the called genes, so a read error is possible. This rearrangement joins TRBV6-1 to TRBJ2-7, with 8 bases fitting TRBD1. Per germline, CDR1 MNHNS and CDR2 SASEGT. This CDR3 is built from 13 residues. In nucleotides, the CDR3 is TGTGCCAGCAGTGGAGGGACAGGCCCTCAAAGGCACTTC. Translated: CASSGGTGPQRHF.

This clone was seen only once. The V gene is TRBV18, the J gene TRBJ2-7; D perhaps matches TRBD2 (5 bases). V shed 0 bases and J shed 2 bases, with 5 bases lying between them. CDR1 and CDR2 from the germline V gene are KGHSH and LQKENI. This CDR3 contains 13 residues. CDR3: CASSPPGAYEQYF. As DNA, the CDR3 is TGTGCCAGCTCACCACCCGGGGCCTACGAGCAGTACTTC.

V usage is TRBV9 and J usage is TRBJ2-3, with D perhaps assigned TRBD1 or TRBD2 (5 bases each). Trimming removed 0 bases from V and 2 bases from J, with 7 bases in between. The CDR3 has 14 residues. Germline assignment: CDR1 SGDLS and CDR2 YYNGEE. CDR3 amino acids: CASSVGGFTDTQYF. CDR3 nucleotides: TGTGCCAGCAGCGTAGGGGGGTTCACAGATACGCAGTATTTT.

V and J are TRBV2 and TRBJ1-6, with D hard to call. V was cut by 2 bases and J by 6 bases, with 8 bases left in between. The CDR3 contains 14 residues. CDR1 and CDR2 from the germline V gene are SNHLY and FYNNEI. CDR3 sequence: CASSEFQVNSPLHF. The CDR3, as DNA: TGTGCCAGCAGTGAATTTCAAGTTAATTCACCCCTCCACTTT.

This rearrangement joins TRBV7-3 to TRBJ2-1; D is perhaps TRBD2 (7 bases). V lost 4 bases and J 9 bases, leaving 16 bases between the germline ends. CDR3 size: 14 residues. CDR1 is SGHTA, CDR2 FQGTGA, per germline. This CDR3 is CASSSMGGAAEQFF. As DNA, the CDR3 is TGTGCCAGCAGCTCAATGGGGGGGGCGGCTGAGCAGTTCTTC.

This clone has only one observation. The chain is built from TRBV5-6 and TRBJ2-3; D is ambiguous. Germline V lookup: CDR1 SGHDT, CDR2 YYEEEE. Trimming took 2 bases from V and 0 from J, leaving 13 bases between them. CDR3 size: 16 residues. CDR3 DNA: TGTGCCAGCAGCTTCGAACTCAGCTATAGCACAGATACGCAGTATTTT. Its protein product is CASSFELSYSTDTQYF. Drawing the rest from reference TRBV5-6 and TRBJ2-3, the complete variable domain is DAGVTQSPTHLIKTRGQQVTLRCSPKSGHDTVSWYQQALGQGPQFIFQYYEEEERQRGNFPDRFSGHQFPNYSSELNVNALLLGDSALYLCASSFELSYSTDTQYFGPGTRLTVL.

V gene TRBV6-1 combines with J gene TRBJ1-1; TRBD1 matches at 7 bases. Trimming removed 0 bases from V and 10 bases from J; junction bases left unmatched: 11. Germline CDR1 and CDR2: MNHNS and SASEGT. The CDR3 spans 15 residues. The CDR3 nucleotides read TGTGCCAGCAGTGAAGCCTCGACAGGGATGACGCGAGCTTTCTTT. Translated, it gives CASSEASTGMTRAFF.

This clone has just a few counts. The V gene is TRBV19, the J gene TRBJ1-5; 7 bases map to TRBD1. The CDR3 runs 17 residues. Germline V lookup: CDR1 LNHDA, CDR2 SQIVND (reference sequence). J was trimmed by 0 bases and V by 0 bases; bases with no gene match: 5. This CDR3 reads CASSIEGTAYSNQPQHF. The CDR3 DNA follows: TGTGCCAGTAGTATAGAAGGGACAGCCTATAGCAATCAGCCCCAGCATTTT. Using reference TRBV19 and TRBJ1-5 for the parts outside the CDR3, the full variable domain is DGGITQSPKYLFRKEGQNVTLSCEQNLNHDAMYWYRQDPGQGLRLIYYSQIVNDFQKGDIAEGYSVSREKKESFPLTVTSAQKNPTAFYLCASSIEGTAYSNQPQHFGDGTRLSIL.

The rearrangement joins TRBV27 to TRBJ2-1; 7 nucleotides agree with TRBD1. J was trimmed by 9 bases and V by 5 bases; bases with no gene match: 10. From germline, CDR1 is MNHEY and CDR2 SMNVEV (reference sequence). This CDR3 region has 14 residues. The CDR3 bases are TGTGCCAGCAGTCAACCTTACAGGGGAGTTGAGCAGTTCTTC. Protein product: CASSQPYRGVEQFF.

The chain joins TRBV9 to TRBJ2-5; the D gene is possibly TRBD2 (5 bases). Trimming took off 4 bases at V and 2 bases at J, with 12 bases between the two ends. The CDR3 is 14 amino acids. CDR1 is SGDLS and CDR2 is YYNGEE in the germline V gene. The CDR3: CASSSGPRQETQYF. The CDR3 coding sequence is TGTGCCAGCAGCAGCGGCCCGCGTCAAGAGACCCAGTACTTC.

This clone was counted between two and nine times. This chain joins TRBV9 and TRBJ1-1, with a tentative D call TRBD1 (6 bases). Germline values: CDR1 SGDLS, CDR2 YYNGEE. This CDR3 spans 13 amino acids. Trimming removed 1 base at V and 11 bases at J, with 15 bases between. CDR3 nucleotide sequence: TGTGCCAGCAGCGTAACAGGGTCCCCGGCGGCTTTCTTT. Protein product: CASSVTGSPAAFF.

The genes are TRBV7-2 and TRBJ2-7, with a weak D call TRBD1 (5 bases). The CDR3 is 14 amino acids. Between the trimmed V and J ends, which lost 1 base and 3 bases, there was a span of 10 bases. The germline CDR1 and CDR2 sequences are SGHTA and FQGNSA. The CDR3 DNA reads TGTGCCAGCAGCTTAGTCGTGGGGCACTACGAGCAGTACTTC. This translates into CASSLVVGHYEQYF.

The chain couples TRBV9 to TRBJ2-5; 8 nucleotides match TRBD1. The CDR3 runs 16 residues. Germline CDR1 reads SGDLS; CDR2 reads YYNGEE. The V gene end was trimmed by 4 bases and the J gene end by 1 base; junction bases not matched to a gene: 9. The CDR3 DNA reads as TGTGCCAGCAGCTCAAGAGGACAGGGTTCCCAAGAGACCCAGTACTTC. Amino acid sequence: CASSSRGQGSQETQYF.